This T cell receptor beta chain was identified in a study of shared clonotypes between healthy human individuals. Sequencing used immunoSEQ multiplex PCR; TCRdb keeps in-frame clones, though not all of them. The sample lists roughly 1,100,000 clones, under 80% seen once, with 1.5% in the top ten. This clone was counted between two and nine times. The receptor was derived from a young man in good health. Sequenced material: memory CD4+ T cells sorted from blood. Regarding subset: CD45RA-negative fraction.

The CDR3: CASNNGPVVNEQYF. CDR3 nucleotides: TGTGCCAGCAACAACGGCCCAGTGGTAAACGAGCAGTACTTC. This chain connects TRBV6-6 to TRBJ2-7, with D hard to call. V lost 7 bases, J lost 5 bases, and 18 bases lay in between. This CDR3 comprises 14 residues. Germline CDR1 is MNHNY and CDR2 is SVGAGI (reference sequence).